This T cell receptor beta chain is drawn from a study of CD8 T cells in Susac syndrome. Overall study context: Patients with Susac syndrome, at blood draw, were therapy-naive, on corticosteroids, or on intravenous immunoglobulin alone.

After extraction with the RNeasy kit, about 0.5 to 1 ug of the RNA was reverse transcribed using random hexamers. An immunoSEQ multiplex PCR amplified TCR beta CDR3 over 54 Vbeta and 13 Jbeta. Using its own MiXCR run on the immunoSEQ multiplex PCR reads, TCRdb lists one record per CDR3 protein. The data contain about 53,000 distinct CDR3 sequences, 95% of them singletons. Study findings and constraints: Susac-specific public clones were found in both the total CD8+ and the CD8+ TEMRA repertoires, with more than 15 in the former and several in the latter. Among people with Susac, CD8+ clonal expansion was greatest in TEMRA cells and active patients.

Worth noting for this clonotype: Its antigen remains unidentified.

CDR3 length: 12 residues. V lost 5 bases, J lost 1 base, and 8 bases lay in between. CDR1 and CDR2 (germline): SQVTM, ANQGSEA. The TCR was taken from a human donor with Susac syndrome. This rearrangement joins TRBV29-1 to TRBJ2-5; a weak D match, TRBD1 (6 bases). The sequenced sample consisted of CD8+ T cells from PBMCs. The CDR3 loop reads CSVMDSQETQYF. The CDR3 region has the DNA TGCAGCGTTATGGACAGCCAAGAGACCCAGTACTTC.